This T cell receptor (beta chain) was captured by sequencing in a study of cytomegalovirus exposure and HLA in healthy donors. Primers included in the PCR were 60 Vbeta and 13 Jbeta primers. Profiling relied on immunoSEQ multiplex PCR, and the TCRdb table lists in-frame clones only, not all of them. This sample carries 150,000 to 200,000 clones, 75% to 90% of them seen once, and the ten largest clones take 4% to 5.5%. Germline V lookup: CDR1 MDHEN, CDR2 SYDVKM. V shed 8 bases, J shed 7 bases, and the junction held 5 bases outside the gene matches. The CDR3 is 12 residues long. This chain uses TRBV28 with TRBJ1-5, with 7 positions matching TRBD1. The receptor comes from a man aged 25-45 years in good health and CMV-seronegative. Specimen: PBMCs. As DNA, the CDR3 is TGTGCCAGCGGTTACAGGGGACAGCCCCAGCATTTT. Its translation is CASGYRGQPQHF.